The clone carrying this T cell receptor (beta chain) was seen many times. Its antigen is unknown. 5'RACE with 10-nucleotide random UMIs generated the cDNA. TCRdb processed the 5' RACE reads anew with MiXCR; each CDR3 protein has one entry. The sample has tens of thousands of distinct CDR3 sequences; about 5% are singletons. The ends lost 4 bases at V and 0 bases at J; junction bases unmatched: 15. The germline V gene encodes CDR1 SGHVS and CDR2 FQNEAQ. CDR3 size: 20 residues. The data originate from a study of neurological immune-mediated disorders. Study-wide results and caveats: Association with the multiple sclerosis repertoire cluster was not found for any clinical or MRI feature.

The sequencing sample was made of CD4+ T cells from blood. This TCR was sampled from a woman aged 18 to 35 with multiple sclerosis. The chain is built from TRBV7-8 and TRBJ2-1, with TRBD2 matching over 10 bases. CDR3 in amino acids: CASSWRRARLAGNSYNEQFF. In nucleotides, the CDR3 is TGTGCCAGCAGCTGGCGTCGAGCCAGACTAGCGGGTAACTCCTACAATGAGCAGTTCTTC.